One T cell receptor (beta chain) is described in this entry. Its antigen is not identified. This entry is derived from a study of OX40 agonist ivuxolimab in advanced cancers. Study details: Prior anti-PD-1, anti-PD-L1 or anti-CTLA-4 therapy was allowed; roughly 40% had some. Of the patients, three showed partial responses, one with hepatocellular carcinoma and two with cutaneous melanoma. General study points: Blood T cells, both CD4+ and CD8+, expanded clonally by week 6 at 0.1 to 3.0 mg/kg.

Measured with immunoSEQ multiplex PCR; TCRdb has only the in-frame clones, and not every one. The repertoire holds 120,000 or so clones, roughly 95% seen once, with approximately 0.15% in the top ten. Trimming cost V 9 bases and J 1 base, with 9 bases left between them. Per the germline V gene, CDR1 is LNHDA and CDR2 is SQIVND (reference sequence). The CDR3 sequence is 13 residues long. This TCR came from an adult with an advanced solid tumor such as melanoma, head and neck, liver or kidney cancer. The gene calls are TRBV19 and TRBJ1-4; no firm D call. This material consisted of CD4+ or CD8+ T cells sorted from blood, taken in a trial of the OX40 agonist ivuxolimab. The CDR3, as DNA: TGTGCCAGCCGGACTGGAACTAATGAAAAACTGTTTTTT. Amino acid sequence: CASRTGTNEKLFF.